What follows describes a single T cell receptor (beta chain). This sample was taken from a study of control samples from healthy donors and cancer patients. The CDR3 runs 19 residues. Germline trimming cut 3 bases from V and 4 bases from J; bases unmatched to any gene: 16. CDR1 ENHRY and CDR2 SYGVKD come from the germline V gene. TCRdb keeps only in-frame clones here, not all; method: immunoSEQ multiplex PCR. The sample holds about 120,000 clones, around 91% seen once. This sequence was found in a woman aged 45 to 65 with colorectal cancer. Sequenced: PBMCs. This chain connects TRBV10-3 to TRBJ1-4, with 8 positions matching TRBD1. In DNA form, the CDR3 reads TGTGCCATCAGTGACTCCGGGACAGGTGGAGGGGGACTTAATGAAAAACTGTTTTTT. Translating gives CAISDSGTGGGGLNEKLFF.